The T cell receptor beta chain described here comes from a study of blood T cell repertoires in COVID-19. Looking at the study overall: Sites across the United States, Italy and Spain contributed samples from acute and convalescent COVID-19. In each case, the material was cDNA or gDNA derived from T cells, B-cell-depleted T cells, or PBMCs.

Per the original methods: For nucleated cells, counts were estimated from reference gene primer amplification. Profiled with immunoSEQ multiplex PCR; TCRdb holds only in-frame clones, not every one. That table gives V, J and clone size, and the DNA gave D and trimming. The sample yields under 300,000 clones, around 83% seen once. The sample was peripheral blood. This TCR came from a woman in her thirties or forties who had recovered from COVID-19.

This CDR3 is CASSQGIGGNQVTQYF. The CDR3 nucleotides are TGCGCCAGCAGCCAAGGGATAGGAGGGAACCAGGTTACCCAGTACTTC. The V gene is TRBV4-3, the J gene TRBJ2-5; weak D call: TRBD2 (6 bases). Trimming stripped 1 base from V and 8 bases from J, with 20 bases between. The CDR3 has 16 amino acids. Germline-derived CDR1 and CDR2 are LGHNA and YSLEER.